This is a list of T cell receptor beta chains from one sample in a study of blood T cell repertoires in COVID-19. The table came from immunoSEQ multiplex PCR; TCRdb's copy has only in-frame clones and leaves some out. Found here are about 73,000 clones, roughly 84% of them singletons; the top ten hold 25% to 30%. The sample comprised peripheral blood. Source of these receptors: a human donor in a cohort sampled during active COVID-19. The CDR3 runs from the conserved cysteine through the conserved F or W. Fields, in order: J gene, D gene, V gene, clone size, CDR3 DNA, CDR3 protein. A D gene is named only where the DNA matches it firmly. Where a row states a size, it is once, few, many or the class of an expanded clone; other rows omit it.

j_gene: TRBJ1-2
d_gene: .
v_gene: TRBV9
abundance: once
CDR3nt: TGTGCCAGCTCCCGGGGGGCGGGTGGCTACACCTTC
CDR3aa: CASSRGAGGYTF

j_gene: TRBJ2-2
d_gene: TRBD1
v_gene: TRBV4-2
abundance: .
CDR3nt: TGTGCCAGCAGCCAAGAGACAGGGCGAACCGGGGAGCTGTTTTTT
CDR3aa: CASSQETGRTGELFF

j_gene: TRBJ2-3
d_gene: TRBD2
v_gene: TRBV5-1
abundance: .
CDR3nt: TGCGCCAGCAGCGGACGGACTAGCGGGGGTGCAGATACGCAGTATTTT
CDR3aa: CASSGRTSGGADTQYF

j_gene: TRBJ2-3
d_gene: .
v_gene: TRBV5-1
abundance: .
CDR3nt: TGCGCCAGCAGCTTGGTGGGGCCGTTAAGCACAGATACGCAGTATTTT
CDR3aa: CASSLVGPLSTDTQYF

j_gene: TRBJ2-5
d_gene: .
v_gene: TRBV11-2
abundance: .
CDR3nt: TGTGCCAGCAGCTTTGTTCGGTCTGGAGAGACCCAGTACTTC
CDR3aa: CASSFVRSGETQYF

j_gene: TRBJ2-1
d_gene: TRBD2
v_gene: TRBV7-3
abundance: .
CDR3nt: TGTGCCAGCAGCTCCGCTAGGACTAGCAGACCGTACAATGAGCAGTTCTTC
CDR3aa: CASSSARTSRPYNEQFF

j_gene: TRBJ2-2
d_gene: TRBD2
v_gene: TRBV9
abundance: once
CDR3nt: TGTGCCAGCAGCCCAGGGACTAGCGGGGGGGCCGGTACCGGGGAGCTGTTTTTT
CDR3aa: CASSPGTSGGAGTGELFF

j_gene: TRBJ2-1
d_gene: .
v_gene: TRBV18
abundance: .
CDR3nt: TGTGCCAGCTCACCACTTTTCTCAGGACAGTCCAATGAGCAGTTCTTC
CDR3aa: CASSPLFSGQSNEQFF

j_gene: TRBJ2-5
d_gene: TRBD2
v_gene: TRBV28
abundance: .
CDR3nt: TGTGCCAGCAGTTCCTCGACTAGCCCTTTAGAGACCCAGTACTTC
CDR3aa: CASSSSTSPLETQYF

j_gene: TRBJ1-6
d_gene: .
v_gene: TRBV25-1
abundance: .
CDR3nt: TGTGCCAGCAGTGCCAAGACAGGAGGTAATTCACCCCTCCACTTT
CDR3aa: CASSAKTGGNSPLHF

j_gene: TRBJ2-6
d_gene: TRBD1
v_gene: TRBV11-2
abundance: .
CDR3nt: TGTGCCAGCAGCTTATGGCACTCCCTCAGGGGGTCTGGGGCCAACGTCCTGACTTTC
CDR3aa: CASSLWHSLRGSGANVLTF

j_gene: TRBJ2-3
d_gene: .
v_gene: TRBV3-1/TRBV3-2
abundance: .
CDR3nt: TGTGCCAGCAGCCAAGATTTGCTGGCGGGGAGCACAGATACGCAGTATTTT
CDR3aa: CASSQDLLAGSTDTQYF

j_gene: TRBJ2-1
d_gene: TRBD2
v_gene: TRBV27
abundance: .
CDR3nt: TGTGCCAGCAGTTTTCGGGGGGGGAGCTCCTACAATGAGCAGTTCTTC
CDR3aa: CASSFRGGSSYNEQFF

j_gene: TRBJ2-3
d_gene: .
v_gene: TRBV25-1
abundance: once
CDR3nt: TGTGCCAGCAGTGAAGGCGGGGCAAGGGGTGGCACAGATACGCAGTATTTT
CDR3aa: CASSEGGARGGTDTQYF

j_gene: TRBJ1-6
d_gene: TRBD1
v_gene: TRBV4-3
abundance: .
CDR3nt: TGCGCCAGCAGCCAAGGGCCCGGGACAGCGGATGGTTCACCCCTCCACTTT
CDR3aa: CASSQGPGTADGSPLHF

j_gene: TRBJ1-1
d_gene: .
v_gene: TRBV6-5
abundance: .
CDR3nt: TGTGCCAGCAGTTATACAGGCGCTGAAGCTTTCTTT
CDR3aa: CASSYTGAEAFF

j_gene: TRBJ1-3
d_gene: .
v_gene: TRBV19
abundance: .
CDR3nt: TGTGCCAGTAGTATAGGGACAGCGCCTGGAAACACCATATATTTT
CDR3aa: CASSIGTAPGNTIYF

j_gene: TRBJ2-7
d_gene: .
v_gene: TRBV7-2
abundance: .
CDR3nt: TGTGCCAGCAGCCGGAAATGGGGGGGGCCGTACGAGCAGTACTTC
CDR3aa: CASSRKWGGPYEQYF

j_gene: TRBJ2-7
d_gene: .
v_gene: TRBV19
abundance: .
CDR3nt: TGTGCCAGTAGTATCGGGGACAACAGCAGGTACTTC
CDR3aa: CASSIGDNSRYF

j_gene: TRBJ2-5
d_gene: .
v_gene: TRBV2
abundance: .
CDR3nt: TGTGCCAGCAGTGTAAATACAGGTGGAGAGACCCAGTACTTC
CDR3aa: CASSVNTGGETQYF

j_gene: TRBJ2-7
d_gene: TRBD2
v_gene: TRBV4-2
abundance: .
CDR3nt: TGTGCCAGCAGCCAAGAGCTAGCGGGGGGTTTTGGGGAGCAGTACTTC
CDR3aa: CASSQELAGGFGEQYF

j_gene: TRBJ2-7
d_gene: .
v_gene: TRBV20-1
abundance: .
CDR3nt: TGCAGTGCCTCAAGCTCCCACGAGCAGTACTTC
CDR3aa: CSASSSHEQYF

j_gene: TRBJ2-1
d_gene: .
v_gene: TRBV24-1
abundance: .
CDR3nt: TGTGCCACCAGTGATCCGGGACTCGCGAGCGAGCAGTTCTTC
CDR3aa: CATSDPGLASEQFF

j_gene: TRBJ1-2
d_gene: .
v_gene: TRBV19
abundance: .
CDR3nt: TGTGCCAGTAGAATATCAGGGGTCGACTATGGCTACACCTTC
CDR3aa: CASRISGVDYGYTF

j_gene: TRBJ1-1
d_gene: TRBD1
v_gene: TRBV5-4
abundance: .
CDR3nt: TGTGCCAGCAGCTTGGCACAGGGGGCGCAGAACACTGAAGCTTTCTTT
CDR3aa: CASSLAQGAQNTEAFF

j_gene: TRBJ2-6
d_gene: .
v_gene: TRBV27
abundance: .
CDR3nt: TGTGCCAGCCGAGACTCTGGGGCCAACGTCCTGACTTTC
CDR3aa: CASRDSGANVLTF

j_gene: TRBJ2-1
d_gene: .
v_gene: TRBV5-1
abundance: many
CDR3nt: TGCGCCAGCAGCTCGACCGGGACACATTACAATGAGCAGTTCTTC
CDR3aa: CASSSTGTHYNEQFF

j_gene: TRBJ2-3
d_gene: TRBD1
v_gene: TRBV5-1
abundance: .
CDR3nt: TGCGCCAGCAGCATCCGGGACAGGGGAACCACAGATACGCAGTATTTT
CDR3aa: CASSIRDRGTTDTQYF

j_gene: TRBJ1-1
d_gene: .
v_gene: TRBV7-8
abundance: .
CDR3nt: TGTGCCAGCACCCGCGGAGGCGACACTGAAGCTTTCTTT
CDR3aa: CASTRGGDTEAFF

j_gene: TRBJ2-2
d_gene: .
v_gene: TRBV9
abundance: .
CDR3nt: TGTGCCAGCAGCGTAGCAACGGGGGCCGGGGAGCTGTTTTTT
CDR3aa: CASSVATGAGELFF

j_gene: TRBJ1-2
d_gene: TRBD1
v_gene: TRBV11-2
abundance: .
CDR3nt: TGTGCCAGCAGCTTAGGACAGGGGAAAAACTATGGCTACACCTTC
CDR3aa: CASSLGQGKNYGYTF

j_gene: TRBJ2-2
d_gene: .
v_gene: TRBV6-5
abundance: .
CDR3nt: TGTGCCAGCAGTTACTTCAAGCGGTCCGGGGAGCTGTTTTTT
CDR3aa: CASSYFKRSGELFF